This entry concerns a single TCR beta chain. Its antigen is currently unknown. This record comes from a study of T cell responses to AZD1222 COVID-19 vaccine. Study findings and constraints: Vaccine-related CD4 TCRs covered spike, predominating at 160-218 and 743-854. Reportedly, nearly half of unique spike TCRs recognized epitopes outside B.1.351/B.1.1.7 mutations. No repertoire was sampled before or during the peak T cell response, only after it.

Germline V CDR1 and CDR2: MDHEN, SYDVKM. The CDR3 contains 12 residues. Trimming left V 6 bases short and J 4 bases short, with 10 bases between. Method: immunoSEQ multiplex PCR; TCRdb's copy keeps in-frame clones and lacks some. The sample has about 60,000 clones, more than 65% seen once. The chain recombines TRBV28 with TRBJ2-7; D is unclear. The TCR sequence derives from an adult in good health. Sequencing was performed on peripheral blood, taken on day 0 of AZD1222 vaccination. The CDR3 region is CASSTAEYEQYF. Written as DNA, the CDR3 is TGTGCCAGCAGCACCGCTGAGTACGAGCAGTACTTC.